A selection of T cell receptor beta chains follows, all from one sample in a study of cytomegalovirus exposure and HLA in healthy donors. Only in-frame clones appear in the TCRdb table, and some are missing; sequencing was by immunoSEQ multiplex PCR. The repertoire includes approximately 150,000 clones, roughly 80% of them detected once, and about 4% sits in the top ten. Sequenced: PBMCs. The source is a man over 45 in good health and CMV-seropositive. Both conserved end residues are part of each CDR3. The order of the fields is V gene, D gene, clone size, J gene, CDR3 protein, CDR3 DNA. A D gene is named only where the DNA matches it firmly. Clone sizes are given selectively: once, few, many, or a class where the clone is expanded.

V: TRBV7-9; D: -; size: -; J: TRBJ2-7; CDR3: CASSQGRGRVHEQYF; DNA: TGTGCCAGCAGCCAGGGGCGGGGGCGTGTCCACGAGCAGTACTTC
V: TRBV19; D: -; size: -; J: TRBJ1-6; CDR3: CASSIAAGVTSYNSPLHF; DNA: TGTGCCAGTAGTATCGCTGCAGGGGTCACCTCCTATAATTCACCCCTCCACTTT
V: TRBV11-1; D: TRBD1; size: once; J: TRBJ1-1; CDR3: CASSLGQGTNTEAFF; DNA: TGTGCCAGCAGCCTCGGACAGGGAACGAACACTGAAGCTTTCTTT
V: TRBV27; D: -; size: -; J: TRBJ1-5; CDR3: CASSTGFQPQHF; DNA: TGTGCCAGTAGTACGGGGTTCCAGCCCCAGCATTTT
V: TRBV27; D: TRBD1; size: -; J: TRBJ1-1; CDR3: CASSPGTGGALTEAFF; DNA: TGTGCCAGCAGCCCGGGGACAGGGGGAGCGTTAACTGAAGCTTTCTTT
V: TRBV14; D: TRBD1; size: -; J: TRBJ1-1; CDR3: CASSLGTGQGGTEAFF; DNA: TGTGCCAGCAGCCTTGGGACAGGGCAAGGTGGGACTGAAGCTTTCTTT
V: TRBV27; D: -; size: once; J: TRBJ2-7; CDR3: CASSFYVRQDVPYEQYF; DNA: TGTGCCAGCAGTTTCTATGTCAGACAGGACGTGCCCTACGAGCAGTACTTC
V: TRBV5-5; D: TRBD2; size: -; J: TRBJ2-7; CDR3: CASSVATSGGYEQYF; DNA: TGTGCCAGCAGCGTAGCTACTAGCGGGGGTTACGAGCAGTACTTC
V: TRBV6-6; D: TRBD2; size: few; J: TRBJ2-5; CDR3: CASSYRAGGIQETQYF; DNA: TGTGCCAGCAGTTACAGAGCGGGGGGGATCCAAGAGACCCAGTACTTC
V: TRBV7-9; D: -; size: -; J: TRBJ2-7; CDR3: CASSLGTNEQYF; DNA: TGTGCCAGCAGCTTAGGCACTAACGAGCAGTACTTC
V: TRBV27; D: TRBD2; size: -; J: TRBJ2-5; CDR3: CASSLGTSVEETQYF; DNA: TGTGCCAGCAGTTTAGGGACTAGCGTTGAAGAGACCCAGTACTTC
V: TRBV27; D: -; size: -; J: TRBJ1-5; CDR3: CASSSTGTPSNQPQHF; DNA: TGTGCCAGCAGTTCTACCGGGACACCCAGCAATCAGCCCCAGCATTTT
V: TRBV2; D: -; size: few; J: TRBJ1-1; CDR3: CASSVVEGTEAFF; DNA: TGTGCCAGCAGTGTTGTGGAGGGCACTGAAGCTTTCTTT
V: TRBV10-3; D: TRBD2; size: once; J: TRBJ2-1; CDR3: CAISPGLAGGYNEQFF; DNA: TGTGCCATCAGCCCGGGACTAGCGGGGGGTTACAATGAGCAGTTCTTC
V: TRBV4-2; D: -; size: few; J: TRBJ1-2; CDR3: CASSQGGSDGYTF; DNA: TGTGCCAGCAGCCAAGGTGGGAGCGATGGCTACACCTTC
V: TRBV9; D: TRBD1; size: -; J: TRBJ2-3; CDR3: CASSVDWTGASDTQYF; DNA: TGTGCCAGCAGCGTAGATTGGACAGGGGCGTCAGATACGCAGTATTTT
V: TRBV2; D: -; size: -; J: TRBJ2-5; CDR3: CASSDRENKRATQYF; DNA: TGTGCCAGCAGTGACAGGGAAAATAAACGGGCGACCCAGTACTTC
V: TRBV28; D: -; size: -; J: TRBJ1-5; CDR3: CASSLLGRVHQPQHF; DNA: TGTGCCAGCAGTTTATTAGGGAGGGTCCATCAGCCCCAGCATTTT
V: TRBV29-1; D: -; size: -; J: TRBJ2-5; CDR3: CSVPDYQETQYF; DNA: TGCAGCGTCCCGGACTACCAAGAGACCCAGTACTTC
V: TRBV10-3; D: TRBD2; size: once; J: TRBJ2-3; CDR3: CAIMGGTATDTQYF; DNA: TGTGCCATCATGGGGGGGACTGCCACAGATACGCAGTATTTT
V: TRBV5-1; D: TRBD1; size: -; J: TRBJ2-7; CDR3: CASRVGTDYEQYF; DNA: TGCGCCAGCAGGGTCGGGACAGACTACGAGCAGTACTTC
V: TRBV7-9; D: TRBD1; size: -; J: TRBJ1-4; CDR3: CASSLETGRELFF; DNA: TGTGCCAGCAGCTTAGAGACAGGGCGCGAACTGTTTTTT
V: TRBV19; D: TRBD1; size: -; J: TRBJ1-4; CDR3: CATKPGQWNEKLFF; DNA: TGTGCCACCAAACCGGGACAGTGGAATGAAAAACTGTTTTTT
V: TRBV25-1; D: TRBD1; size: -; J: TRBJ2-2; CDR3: CASGQGTGSTGELFF; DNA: TGTGCCAGCGGTCAAGGGACAGGGAGCACCGGGGAGCTGTTTTTT
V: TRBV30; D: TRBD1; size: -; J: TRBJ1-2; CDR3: CAWGPGQEYGYTF; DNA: TGTGCCTGGGGGCCGGGACAGGAATATGGCTACACCTTC
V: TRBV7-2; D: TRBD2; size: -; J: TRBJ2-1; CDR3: CASSQSGSGLLYNEQFF; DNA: TGTGCCAGCAGCCAAAGCGGGAGCGGGTTGCTCTACAATGAGCAGTTCTTC
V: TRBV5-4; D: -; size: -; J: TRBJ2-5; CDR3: CASSRAGTYQETQYF; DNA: TGTGCCAGCAGCCGAGCCGGGACATACCAAGAGACCCAGTACTTC